This record looks at one TCR beta chain sequence and its context. It has no known antigen specificity. No much larger clonotype is one base removed from it; base qualities were not supplied. The donors were roughly 40 Caucasian individuals from Russia, aged roughly 6 to 100 years, who were systemically healthy. Roughly 9.5 milliliters of peripheral blood were drawn from each donor into EDTA-treated Vacutainer tubes. Ficoll-Paque density-gradient centrifugation was used to isolate PBMCs, with at least 6.5 million per sample. Trizol reagent was used to extract total RNA from PBMCs, with at least 6 micrograms per sample. The percentages of naive CD45RAhigh/CD27high T cells were determined by flow cytometry on a PBMC aliquot from every donor. This specimen belongs to a study of blood T cells in healthy people across ages (dated by TCRdb to the mid-2010s). Looking at the study overall: Template switching captured roughly one uniquely barcoded TCR beta cDNA molecule per two T cells in model experiments. Age-related changes in TCR beta repertoire diversity were measured in the study by deep sequencing normalized with unique cDNA molecular identifiers. Four age groups were formed from the donors: young (average approximately 15 years), middle-aged (approximately 40), aged (about 62) and long-lived (less than 85). To avoid experimental bias, donors of different ages were spread randomly across the sequencing lanes. Two additional independent replicas of 1 million unique cDNA reads from the same blood draw were analyzed for two donors (one aged 18 to 30 and one aged 80 or older).

V gives up 7 bases and J gives up 4 bases, and the segment between their germline ends measures 15 bases. The CDR3 runs 15 residues from the cysteine to the phenylalanine. Solely the CDR3 DNA is kept, with 45 bases framed from the first base. The germline V gene (reference sequence) sets CDR1 to SGHNT and CDR2 to YYREEE. General conclusions and limits of the study: Compared with the aged group, more naive CD4+ T cells, fewer expanded clones and increased TCR diversity were shown by the long-lived group, suggesting age selection. Total diversity estimates from one million sequenced T cells were considered lower bounds and underestimates. A strong correlation was found between observed TCR beta diversity and the percentage of naive T cells measured by flow cytometry. Donor CMV infection status was unknown, potentially confounding age-related changes in expanded clonotypes. Bulk unsorted PBMC profiling prevented conclusive comparison of naive and antigen-experienced compartments. As age increased, observed TCR beta diversity per million T cells dropped in a roughly linear way, and a significant reduction was already evident by age 40.

Receptor amplification or capture employed 5' RACE. TCRdb names Illumina HiSeq 2500 as the instrument used. A second PCR of about 6 to 11 cycles was run with a J-beta primer mix and a sample-barcoded 5' primer. A template-switch 5' adaptor carrying 12 random nucleotides introduced a unique molecular identifier onto each TCR beta cDNA molecule. Each sample yielded at least 3 million CDR3-containing paired-end reads. The Mint cDNA synthesis kit, primed by a TRBC-specific oligonucleotide, was used to synthesize first-strand cDNA from all RNA. Following uracil-DNA glycosylase treatment, a first 18-cycle PCR with universal primers M1SS and BC2_uni_R was performed on all cDNA. The original pipeline was this. For normalization, 1 million high-quality reads, each with a distinct molecular identifier, were randomly selected from each sample. Instead of being binned into consensus sequences, reads with shared molecular identifiers were discarded. MiTCR, with a Q25 quality threshold and the strictest error-elimination algorithm, was used for CDR3 identification, clonotype clustering and error correction. A nonparametric unseen species model using Euler transformation provided a lower-bound estimate of total TCR beta diversity. TCRdb applied fastp at Q25 and MiXCR to the public reads, then kept only in-frame beta chains. Identical CDR3 proteins give one entry, which carries the most common genes and DNA. TCRdb's processing, not the study's, gives the V and J calls here. The sample records about 1 million distinct CDR3 sequences, around 45% of which are singletons. The ten largest account for approximately 20% of the sample.

This TCR came from a woman aged 55-69 years in good health. Sample: blood. This chain joins TRBV5-4 to TRBJ2-6; a tentative D match to TRBD2 spans 6 bases. CDR3 loop: CASSFAGTGANVLTF. The DNA reads as follows: TGTGCCAGCTCCTTTGCGGGGACGGGGGCCAACGTCCTGACTTTC.